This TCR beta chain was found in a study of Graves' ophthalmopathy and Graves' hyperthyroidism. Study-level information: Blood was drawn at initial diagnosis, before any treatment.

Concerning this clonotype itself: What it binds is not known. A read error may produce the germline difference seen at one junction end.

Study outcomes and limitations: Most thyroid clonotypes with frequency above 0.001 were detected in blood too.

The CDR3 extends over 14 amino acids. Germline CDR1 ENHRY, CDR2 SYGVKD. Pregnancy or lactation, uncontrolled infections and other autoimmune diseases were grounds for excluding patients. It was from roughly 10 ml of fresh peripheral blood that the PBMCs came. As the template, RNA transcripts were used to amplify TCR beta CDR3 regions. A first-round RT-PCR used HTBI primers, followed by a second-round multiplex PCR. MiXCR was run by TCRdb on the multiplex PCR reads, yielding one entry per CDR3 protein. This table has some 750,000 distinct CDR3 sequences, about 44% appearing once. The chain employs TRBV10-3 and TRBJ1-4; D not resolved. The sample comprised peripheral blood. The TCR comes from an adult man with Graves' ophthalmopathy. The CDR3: CASSNQATNEKLFF. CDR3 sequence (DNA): TGTGCCAGCAGTAATCAAGCAACTAATGAAAAACTGTTTTTT.